The T cell receptor (beta chain) under discussion was sequenced for a study of siplizumab effects on memory and regulatory T cells. CDR1 is SGHAT, CDR2 FQNNGV, per germline. This CDR3 is 16 amino acids long. V dropped 2 bases and J dropped 0; count of bases not matched to a gene: 7. Sequencing was performed with immunoSEQ multiplex PCR; in TCRdb, only in-frame clones are kept and a portion is missing. The repertoire holds about 100,000 clones, with less than 95% as singletons. The rearrangement joins TRBV11-2 to TRBJ2-7; 7 bases fit TRBD2. The origin of this receptor is a human donor in good health. Material: Tregs sorted from blood. Here the CDR3 DNA reads TGTGCCAGCAGCTTACTATCCGGGAGGAGCTCCTACGAGCAGTACTTC. It specifies CASSLLSGRSSYEQYF.